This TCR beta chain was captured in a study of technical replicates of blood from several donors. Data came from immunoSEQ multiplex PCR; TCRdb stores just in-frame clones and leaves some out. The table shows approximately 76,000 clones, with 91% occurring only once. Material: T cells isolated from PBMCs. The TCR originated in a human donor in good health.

CDR3: CASSRGQASGANVLTF. For the CDR3, the DNA is TGTGCCAGCAGTCGGGGACAGGCGTCTGGGGCCAACGTCCTGACTTTC. The chain couples TRBV27 to TRBJ2-6; TRBD1 aligns across 8 bases. This CDR3 contains 16 residues. J was trimmed by 1 base and V by 5 bases; bases with no gene match: 4. Per the germline V gene, CDR1 is MNHEY and CDR2 is SMNVEV (reference sequence). Filled out from reference TRBV27 and TRBJ2-6, the complete variable domain reads EAQVTQNPRYLITVTGKKLTVTCSQNMNHEYMSWYRQDPGLGLRQIYYSMNVEVTDKGDVPEGYKVSRKEKRNFPLILESPSPNQTSLYFCASSRGQASGANVLTFGAGSRLTVL.